The clone carrying this T cell receptor (beta chain) was counted between two and nine times. The antigen remains undetermined. Expressed TCRB transcripts were sequenced after all isolated RNA was converted to cDNA. The repertoire was sequenced with immunoSEQ multiplex PCR; TCRdb's copy has only in-frame clones and lacks some. This table holds hundreds of thousands of clones, around 16% found once. This specimen comes from a study of beta chain features in type 1 diabetes. About the study: In age, gender and cell yields, patients were similar to healthy donors.

The CDR3 is 14 amino acids. The germline V gene encodes CDR1 SGHRS and CDR2 YFSETQ. The V end lost 2 bases, the J end lost 5 bases, and 13 bases lay between the germline ends. It was via CD45RO/CCR7/CD25/CD127/CD95/CD27 that CD4+ naive, central memory, regulatory and stem cell-like memory cells were sorted. Study results and caveats: Healthy donors had naive, central memory and Treg TCRB repertoires that appeared less similar than those seen among patients. A cDNA-based sequencing approach could over-represent cells with high TCR expression.

The chain joins TRBV5-1 to TRBJ2-5; D gene uncertain. The sequenced material came from naive CD4+ T cells from blood. The sequence derives from a man between 18 and 35 years old in good health. In DNA form, the CDR3 reads TGCGCCAGCAGCTTAAGTCCCCCGGAGGAGACCCAGTACTTC. Protein sequence: CASSLSPPEETQYF.